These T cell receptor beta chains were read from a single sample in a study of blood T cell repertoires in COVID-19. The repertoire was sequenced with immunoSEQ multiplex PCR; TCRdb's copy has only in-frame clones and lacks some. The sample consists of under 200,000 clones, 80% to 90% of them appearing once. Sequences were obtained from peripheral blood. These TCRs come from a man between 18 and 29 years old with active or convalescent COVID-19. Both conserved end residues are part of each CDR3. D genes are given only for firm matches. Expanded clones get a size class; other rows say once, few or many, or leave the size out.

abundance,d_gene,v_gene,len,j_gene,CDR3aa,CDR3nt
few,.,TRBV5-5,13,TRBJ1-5,CASSLNGEGPQHF,TGTGCCAGCAGCTTGAACGGGGAAGGGCCCCAGCATTTT
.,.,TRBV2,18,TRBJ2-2,CASTLEGGLRLRTGELFF,TGTGCCAGCACCTTAGAGGGGGGGCTTCGGCTTCGCACCGGGGAGCTGTTTTTT
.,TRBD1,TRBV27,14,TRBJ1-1,CALTFDRGKRGAFF,TGTGCCCTTACCTTTGACAGGGGAAAGAGAGGAGCTTTCTTT
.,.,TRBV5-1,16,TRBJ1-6,CASSLVLVKSNSPLHF,TGCGCCAGCAGCTTGGTTTTAGTGAAGAGTAATTCACCCCTCCACTTT
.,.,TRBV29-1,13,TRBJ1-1,CSVGRGLNTEAFF,TGCAGCGTCGGAAGGGGCCTGAACACTGAAGCTTTCTTT
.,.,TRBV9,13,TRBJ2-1,CASSVGPGLFQFF,TGTGCCAGCAGCGTAGGACCAGGCCTTTTCCAGTTCTTC
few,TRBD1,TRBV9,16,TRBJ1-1,CASSPGQEGADTEAFF,TGTGCCAGCAGCCCGGGACAGGAAGGAGCTGACACTGAAGCTTTCTTT
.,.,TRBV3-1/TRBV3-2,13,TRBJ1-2,CASSQEAPGGYTF,TGTGCCAGCAGCCAAGAGGCTCCCGGGGGCTACACCTTC
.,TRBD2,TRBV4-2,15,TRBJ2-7,CASSQRLAGGGEQYF,TGTGCCAGCAGCCAGAGACTAGCGGGAGGGGGCGAGCAGTACTTC
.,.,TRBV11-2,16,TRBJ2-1,CASSPSGTQGYNEQFF,TGTGCCAGCAGCCCATCCGGGACTCAAGGATACAATGAGCAGTTCTTC
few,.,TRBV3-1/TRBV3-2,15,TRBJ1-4,CASSDRPELHEKLFF,TGTGCCAGCAGCGACCGACCGGAACTACATGAAAAACTGTTTTTT
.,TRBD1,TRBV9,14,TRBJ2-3,CASSVGQGTDTQYF,TGTGCCAGCAGCGTGGGACAGGGGACAGATACGCAGTATTTT
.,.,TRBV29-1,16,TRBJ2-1,CSVEKTGRWLDNEQFF,TGCAGCGTTGAAAAAACGGGGAGATGGCTCGACAATGAGCAGTTCTTC
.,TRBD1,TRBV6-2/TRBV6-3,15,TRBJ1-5,CASSRMDRNNQPQHF,TGTGCCAGCAGTCGAATGGACAGGAACAATCAGCCCCAGCATTTT
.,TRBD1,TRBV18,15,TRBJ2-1,CASSPDRVSGNEQFF,TGTGCCAGCTCCCCCGACAGGGTGTCGGGTAATGAGCAGTTCTTC
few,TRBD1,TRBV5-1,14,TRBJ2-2,CASSLTGDTGELFF,TGCGCCAGCAGCTTGACAGGGGACACCGGGGAGCTGTTTTTT
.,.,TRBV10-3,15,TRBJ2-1,CAISEHARGANEQFF,TGTGCCATCAGTGAGCATGCCAGGGGGGCCAATGAGCAGTTCTTC
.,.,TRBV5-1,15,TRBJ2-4,CASSREPEAKNIQYF,TGCGCCAGCAGCCGGGAACCAGAGGCCAAAAACATTCAGTACTTC
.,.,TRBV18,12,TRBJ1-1,CASSPPSAEAFF,TGTGCCAGCTCACCACCGTCGGCTGAAGCTTTCTTT
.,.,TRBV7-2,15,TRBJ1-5,CASSLLGGAGQPQHF,TGTGCCAGCAGCTTGCTGGGGGGGGCAGGGCAGCCCCAGCATTTT
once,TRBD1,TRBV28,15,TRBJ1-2,CASSPSGQYSYGYTF,TGTGCCAGCAGTCCATCGGGACAGTACTCTTATGGCTACACCTTC
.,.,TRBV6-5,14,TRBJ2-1,CASRIYTFYNEQFF,TGTGCCAGCAGGATTTACACCTTCTACAATGAGCAGTTCTTC
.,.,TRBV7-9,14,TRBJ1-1,CASSQIAMNTEAFF,TGTGCCAGCAGCCAAATCGCTATGAACACTGAAGCTTTCTTT
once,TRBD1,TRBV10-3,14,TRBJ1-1,CAIEQQGEARGAFF,TGTGCCATCGAACAACAGGGGGAAGCCCGCGGGGCTTTCTTT
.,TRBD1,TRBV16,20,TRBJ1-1,CASSQTLIPGQGGPNTEAFF,TGTGCCAGCAGCCAAACCTTAATTCCGGGACAGGGGGGACCGAACACTGAAGCTTTCTTT
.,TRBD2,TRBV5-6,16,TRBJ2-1,CASSFDGLAGFNEQFF,TGTGCCAGCAGCTTCGACGGACTAGCGGGTTTCAATGAGCAGTTCTTC
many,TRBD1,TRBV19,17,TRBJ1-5,CASRSWETGASGQPQHF,TGTGCCAGTAGATCGTGGGAGACAGGGGCGTCTGGTCAGCCCCAGCATTTT
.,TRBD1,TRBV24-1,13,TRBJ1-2,CATSDMTGVGYTF,TGTGCCACCAGTGACATGACAGGGGTCGGCTACACCTTC
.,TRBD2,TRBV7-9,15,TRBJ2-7,CASSSWTSGRDEQYF,TGTGCCAGCAGCTCCTGGACTAGCGGGAGAGACGAGCAGTACTTC
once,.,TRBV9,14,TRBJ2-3,CASSPGTWTDTQYF,TGTGCCAGCAGCCCAGGGACTTGGACAGATACGCAGTATTTT
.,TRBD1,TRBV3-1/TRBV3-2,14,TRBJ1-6,CASSPGTGGTPLHF,TGTGCCAGCAGCCCCGGGACAGGGGGTACACCCCTCCACTTT
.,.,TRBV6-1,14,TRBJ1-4,CASSEHTGGEKLFF,TGTGCCAGCAGTGAACATACGGGGGGTGAAAAACTGTTTTTT
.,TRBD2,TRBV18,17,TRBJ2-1,CASSPRPSGGAPNEQFF,TGTGCCAGCTCACCACGACCTAGCGGGGGAGCCCCCAATGAGCAGTTCTTC
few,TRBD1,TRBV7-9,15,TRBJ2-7,CASSLEQGWRQEQYF,TGTGCCAGCAGCTTAGAACAGGGGTGGCGGCAGGAGCAGTACTTC
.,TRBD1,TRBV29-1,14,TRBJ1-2,CSVEGTGGIRGYTF,TGCAGCGTTGAGGGGACAGGGGGCATTAGGGGCTACACCTTC
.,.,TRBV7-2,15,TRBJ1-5,CASSFQGSHNQPQHF,TGTGCCAGCAGCTTCCAGGGGTCCCATAATCAGCCCCAGCATTTT
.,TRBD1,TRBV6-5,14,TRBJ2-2,CACYRGKNTGELFF,TGTGCCTGTTACAGGGGGAAGAACACCGGGGAGCTGTTTTTT
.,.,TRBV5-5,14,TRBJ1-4,CASSLDRLAEKLFF,TGTGCCAGCAGCTTGGACCGGCTAGCGGAAAAACTGTTTTTT
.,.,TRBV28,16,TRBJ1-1,CASSLVPESMNTEAFF,TGTGCCAGCAGTTTGGTTCCAGAAAGTATGAACACTGAAGCTTTCTTT
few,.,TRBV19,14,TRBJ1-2,CASSPTGSPYGYTF,TGTGCCAGTAGTCCAACAGGGTCGCCTTATGGCTACACCTTC
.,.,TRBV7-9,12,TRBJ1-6,CEPREGNSPLHF,TGTGAACCCCGGGAAGGTAATTCACCCCTCCACTTT
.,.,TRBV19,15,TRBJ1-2,CASSPTGTNLYGYTF,TGTGCCAGTAGTCCAACCGGGACAAATCTTTATGGCTACACCTTC
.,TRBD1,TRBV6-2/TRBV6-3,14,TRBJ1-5,CASSQGQGNQPQHF,TGTGCCAGCAGTCAAGGACAGGGTAATCAGCCCCAGCATTTT
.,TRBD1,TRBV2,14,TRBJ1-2,CASSATGGARGYTF,TGTGCCAGCAGTGCTACAGGGGGTGCGAGGGGCTACACCTTC
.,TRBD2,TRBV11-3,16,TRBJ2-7,CASSPRTSGKSYEQYF,TGTGCCAGCAGCCCTAGGACTAGCGGGAAATCCTACGAGCAGTACTTC
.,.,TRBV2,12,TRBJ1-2,CASRRGAYGYTF,TGTGCCAGCAGAAGGGGCGCCTATGGCTACACCTTC
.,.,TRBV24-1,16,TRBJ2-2,CATSPVGQGNTGELFF,TGTGCCACCAGCCCCGTAGGTCAGGGGAACACCGGGGAGCTGTTTTTT
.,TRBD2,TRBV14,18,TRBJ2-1,CASSQEGLAGLRGNEQFF,TGTGCCAGCAGCCAAGAGGGGCTAGCGGGCCTACGGGGCAATGAGCAGTTCTTC
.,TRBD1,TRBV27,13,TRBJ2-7,CASIAGQGNEQYF,TGTGCCAGCATCGCGGGACAGGGGAACGAGCAGTACTTC
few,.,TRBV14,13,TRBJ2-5,CASSQDRGETQYF,TGTGCCAGCAGCCAAGATAGGGGAGAGACCCAGTACTTC
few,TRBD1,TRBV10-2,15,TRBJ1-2,CASSEGTGLDYGYTF,TGCGCCAGCAGTGAGGGGACAGGGTTGGACTATGGCTACACCTTC
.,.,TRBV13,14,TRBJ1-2,CASSVNRDDYGYTF,TGTGCCAGCAGCGTAAACAGGGATGACTATGGCTACACCTTC
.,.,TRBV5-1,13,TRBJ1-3,CASSLGAGNTIYF,TGCGCCAGCAGCTTGGGGGCCGGAAACACCATATATTTT
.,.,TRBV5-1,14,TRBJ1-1,CASSWGQGAAEAFF,TGCGCCAGCAGCTGGGGGCAAGGTGCCGCTGAAGCTTTCTTT